The clone carrying this T cell receptor (beta chain) has only a few counts. The sample is drawn from a study of T-cell memory formation after mild COVID-19. This CDR3 has 14 residues. V was pared by 0 bases and J by 7 bases, with 10 bases between. Per the germline V gene, CDR1 is SGHTA and CDR2 is FQGNSA. MiXCR was run by TCRdb on the 5' RACE reads, yielding one entry per CDR3 protein. The sample has more than 350,000 distinct CDR3 sequences; around 20% are singletons. The sequencing sample was made of PBMCs or a T cell subset sorted from them (not recorded which). The rearrangement uses TRBV7-2 and TRBJ2-1; perhaps D is TRBD1 or TRBD2 (6 bases each). This TCR was sampled from an adult woman who had mild COVID-19 (a few samples of this study predate the infection). Cell type and time point are not known. CDR3: CASSLAQGRNEQFF. The CDR3 nucleotides are TGTGCCAGCAGCTTAGCCCAGGGGAGGAATGAGCAGTTCTTC.